Shown below are 8 T cell receptor beta chains from a single sample sequenced in a study of T cells in Graves' hyperthyroidism and ophthalmopathy. RNA transcripts provided the source from which TCR beta CDR3 regions were amplified. In the first-round RT-PCR of the TCR CDR3, the HTBI primer set was used. A single record per CDR3 protein comes from TCRdb applying MiXCR to the multiplex PCR reads. The data show more than 500,000 distinct CDR3 sequences, around 16% seen once. Specimen: blood. The source is a woman aged 25 to 45 with Graves' hyperthyroidism.

In regard to this clonotype: This may stem from a read error, because a much larger clone lies one nucleotide away. The chain couples TRBV7-3 to TRBJ2-3; no firm D call. Trimming cost V 1 base and J 3 bases, with 8 bases left between them. The CDR3 spans 14 residues. CDR1 is SGHTA, CDR2 FQGTGA, per germline. The CDR3 DNA is TGTGCCAGCAGCTTAAACGACGAAACAGATACGCAGTATTTT. It encodes CASSLNDETDTQYF.

This clonotype was observed at least ten times. The chain uses TRBV28 and TRBJ2-5; D gene uncertain. The CDR3 has 15 residues. The ends were cut back, 7 bases at V and 2 bases at J, with 17 bases in the middle. Germline-derived CDR1 and CDR2 are MDHEN and SYDVKM. As DNA, the CDR3 is TGTGCCAGCACCCCAAGTAATGCGGTTCAAGAGACCCAGTACTTC. It specifies CASTPSNAVQETQYF.

This chain uses TRBV3-1 with TRBJ1-3; D unresolved. The V end lost 8 bases, the J end lost 2 bases, and 10 bases lay between the germline ends. Germline V lookup: CDR1 LGHDT, CDR2 YNNKEL (reference sequence). The CDR3 is made up of 13 amino acids. The DNA of the CDR3 is TGTGCCAGCCGCCCAGACACTGGAAACACCATATATTTT. This translates into CASRPDTGNTIYF.

This clonotype was seen repeatedly, ten times or more. The rearrangement links TRBV11-3 to TRBJ2-1; D uncertain. Germline assignment: CDR1 SGHNT and CDR2 YENEEA. Trimming left V 1 base short and J 7 bases short, with 8 bases between. This CDR3 is built from 13 residues. CDR3 DNA sequence: TGTGCCAGCAGCTTAGGTGAGTGGAATGAGCAGTTCTTC. This codes for CASSLGEWNEQFF. Full variable domain (remainder filled in from reference TRBV11-3 and TRBJ2-1): EAGVVQSPRYKIIEKKQPVAFWCNPISGHNTLYWYLQNLGQGPELLIRYENEEAVDDSQLPKDRFSAERLKGVDSTLKIQPAELGDSAVYLCASSLGEWNEQFFGPGTRLTVL.

This clonotype was counted many times. This chain uses TRBV15 with TRBJ1-1; D is undetermined. The CDR3 loop spans 16 amino acids. The germline CDR1 and CDR2 sequences are LNHNV and YYDKDF (reference sequence). V lost 1 base to trimming and J lost 1 base, with 13 bases between them. The CDR3 nucleotides are TGTGCCACCAGCAGAGGCGAATCGACGGAGAACACTGAAGCTTTCTTT. Translating gives CATSRGESTENTEAFF.

The table lists this clonotype with a few counts. The chain carries TRBV4-1 and TRBJ1-1; 8 bases agree with TRBD1. V lost 0 bases, J lost 3 bases, and 3 bases stayed unmatched. The CDR3 runs 15 residues. Germline loops: CDR1 MGHRA, CDR2 YSYEKL. Written as DNA, the CDR3 is TGCGCCAGCAGCCAAGATAACAGGGGGTACACTGAAGCTTTCTTT. Its translation: CASSQDNRGYTEAFF.

This clonotype showed up many times. The chain recombines TRBV6-2 or TRBV6-3 with TRBJ2-5, with D tentatively TRBD2 (5 bases). V was shortened by 6 bases and J by 2 bases, with 13 bases between the two germline ends. Germline-derived CDR1 and CDR2 are MNHEY and SVGEGT. The CDR3 consists of 14 residues. The CDR3 nucleotides are TGTGCCAGCAGAGTCTCCTCGGGGCAAGAGACCCAGTACTTC. It is translated as CASRVSSGQETQYF.

This clonotype was observed many times. The chain joins TRBV6-1 to TRBJ1-1, with D tentatively TRBD1 (5 bases). Germline CDR1 is MNHNS and CDR2 is SASEGT. Trimming stripped 6 bases from V and 9 bases from J, with 23 bases between. The CDR3 covers 15 residues. For the CDR3, the DNA is TGTGCCAGCAGGGACCCATCCACAGGATCCGCGAAAGCTTTCTTT. Its protein is CASRDPSTGSAKAFF.